This TCR beta chain was profiled in a study of blood T cells in healthy people across ages. Sample donors were healthy Caucasian individuals that came from Russia, aged roughly 6 to 100. Germline-derived CDR1 and CDR2 are SGDLS and YYNGEE. The length of the CDR3 is 17 residues. Deletions cut 3 bases from V and 2 bases from J, with 18 bases between. This clonotype was picked up a small number of times. A second roughly 6 to 12 cycle PCR used barcoded and J-beta primers. TCRdb analysed the 5' RACE reads with MiXCR anew, one entry per CDR3 protein. The table lists about 930,000 distinct CDR3 sequences, 25% to 30% of them singletons. These data also featured in a second study, about T cells of mothers and their children. That publication notes: The study obtained over 8.5 million TCR beta CDR3 reads per mother and around 3 million per child.

V is TRBV9 and J is TRBJ2-1, with D perhaps assigned TRBD1 or TRBD2 (5 bases each). The clonotype comes from a woman aged 40 to 49 in good health. The sample taken for sequencing was blood. CDR3 amino acids: CASSAGLGAEAYNEQFF. The CDR3 nucleotides are TGTGCCAGCAGCGCAGGGCTCGGGGCGGAGGCCTACAATGAGCAGTTCTTC.